This T cell receptor (beta chain) was recorded in a study of T cells in women clearing cervical HPV infection. On the study more broadly: Case blood was drawn when the lesion was first found; control blood after infection became undetectable. Cases' blood sampling followed lesion detection by median roughly five months (90 to 200). General study findings and limits: CIN3+ cases had significantly higher TCR repertoire richness than controls, but evenness did not differ. TRBV6-7 abundance was lower in cases than controls (around 0.11% versus 0.15%).

For this clone: The antigen is undetermined. Read coverage stops 3 residues before the CDR3 terminus; the germline J gene supplies the remainder.

Generated by immunoSEQ multiplex PCR, the TCRdb table keeps only in-frame clones and is missing some. This table holds tens of thousands of clones. The CDR3 covers 13 residues. Germline V gene lookup returns CDR1 SNHLY and CDR2 FYNNEI. The V gene end was trimmed by 8 bases and the J gene end by 6 bases; junction bases not matched to a gene: 5. This sequence originates from a woman aged 18 to 69 with a cervical HPV16 infection that either progressed to CIN3+ or cleared (not recorded which). Sample: blood buffy coat. The J gene is TRBJ1-2, the V gene TRBV2; TRBD1 matches 11 bases. CDR3 loop: CASVGQGVDGYTF. Partial CDR3 DNA: TGTGCCAGCGTGGGACAGGGGGTGGATGGC.